A single sample gave rise to the 23 T cell receptor beta chains below, sequenced in a study of OX40 agonist ivuxolimab in advanced cancers. Clones were sequenced by immunoSEQ multiplex PCR, and TCRdb holds only the in-frame ones, with some missing. Of about 11,000 clones in the sample, less than 85% were seen once. The source material was CD4+ or CD8+ T cells sorted from blood, sampled in a trial of the OX40 agonist ivuxolimab. These receptors all come from an adult with an advanced solid tumor such as melanoma, head and neck, liver or kidney cancer.

The CDR3 DNA follows: TGTGCCAGCAGCTTGTGGGGGGAAGCTTTCTTT. This encodes CASSLWGEAFF. This chain uses TRBV11-2 with TRBJ1-1, with D tentatively TRBD1 (5 bases). CDR1 SGHAT and CDR2 FQNNGV come from the germline V gene. Trimming shortened V by 3 bases and J by 8 bases, and 7 bases separated the two germline ends. The CDR3 contains 11 residues.

The sample holds a few counts of this clone. The rearrangement uses TRBV28 and TRBJ2-1, with D tentatively TRBD1 or TRBD2 (5 bases each). The ends were cut back, 6 bases at V and 6 bases at J, with 18 bases in the middle. Germline values: CDR1 MDHEN, CDR2 SYDVKM. The CDR3 spans 15 residues. The CDR3 reads CASRFWDERGNEQFF. DNA of the CDR3: TGTGCCAGCAGATTCTGGGACGAAAGGGGCAATGAGCAGTTCTTC.

The chain joins TRBV28 to TRBJ1-4, with no clear D. Germline V lookup: CDR1 MDHEN, CDR2 SYDVKM. The CDR3 has 15 amino acids. V was pared by 5 bases and J by 8 bases, with 18 bases between. The CDR3 DNA reads as TGTGCCAGCAGTCCCCCAGGATTGGCCCGCGAAAAACTGTTTTTT. Translating it yields CASSPPGLAREKLFF.

V gene TRBV6-5 combines with J gene TRBJ2-6; no firm D call. Deletions cut 6 bases from V and 1 base from J, with 4 bases between. This CDR3 contains 13 residues. Germline V gene data show CDR1 as MNHEY and CDR2 as SVGAGI. Written as DNA, the CDR3 is TGTGCCAGCAGAGGTTCTGGGGCCAACGTCCTGACTTTC. It encodes CASRGSGANVLTF.

This clone was counted between two and nine times. The chain is built from TRBV4-3 and TRBJ2-3, with D possibly TRBD1 on 6 matching bases. Trimming pared 0 bases from V and 10 bases from J, leaving 11 bases between. Germline CDR1 is LGHNA and CDR2 is YSLEER. This CDR3 has 13 residues. The CDR3: CASSQDGQRPQYF. The CDR3 region has the DNA TGCGCCAGCAGCCAAGATGGACAGCGGCCGCAGTATTTT.

The chain is built from TRBV15 and TRBJ1-1; D gene unclear. This CDR3 has 12 amino acids. Germline loops: CDR1 LNHNV, CDR2 YYDKDF (reference sequence). V lost 2 bases, J lost 6 bases, and 7 bases lay in between. DNA for the CDR3: TGTGCCACCAGCAGATGGGGTTCTGAAGCTTTCTTT. As protein: CATSRWGSEAFF. Drawing the rest from reference TRBV15 and TRBJ1-1, the complete variable domain is DAMVIQNPRYQVTQFGKPVTLSCSQTLNHNVMYWYQQKSSQAPKLLFHYYDKDFNNEADTPDNFQSRRPNTSFCFLDIRSPGLGDTAMYLCATSRWGSEAFFGQGTRLTVV.

The chain uses TRBV6-5 and TRBJ1-2, with 9 bases that match TRBD1. The CDR3 spans 14 residues. V was pared by 6 bases and J by 6 bases, with 8 bases of the junction left unmatched. In germline, CDR1 is MNHEY, CDR2 SVGAGI. The CDR3 spells CASSRQGGSNGYTF. The CDR3 DNA is TGTGCCAGCAGCCGACAGGGGGGATCCAATGGCTACACCTTC.

The J gene is TRBJ1-5, the V gene TRBV6-5, with 7 bases fitting TRBD1. With 2 bases clipped from V and 5 bases from J, the junction kept 6 bases outside the gene matches. The CDR3 has 15 residues. Germline V gene sequence: CDR1 MNHEY, CDR2 SVGAGI. Here the CDR3 DNA reads TGTGCCAGCAGTTACGGCCAGGGGGGCCATCAGCCCCAGCATTTT. It encodes CASSYGQGGHQPQHF.

CDR3 DNA: TGTGCCAGCAGCTTAGTAGGACAGTTAGATGATGGCTACACCTTC. It specifies CASSLVGQLDDGYTF. The rearrangement joins TRBV7-9 to TRBJ1-2; D might be TRBD1 (6 bases). This CDR3 is built from 15 residues. The germline V gene encodes CDR1 SEHNR and CDR2 FQNEAQ (reference sequence). V dropped 1 base and J dropped 6 bases, with 15 bases sitting between them.

The rearrangement joins TRBV7-9 to TRBJ2-7; 7 nucleotides align to TRBD1. V was clipped by 5 bases and J by 2 bases; unmatched bases: 6. The CDR3 runs to 14 residues. The germline V gene has CDR1 SEHNR and CDR2 FQNEAQ (reference sequence). Here the CDR3 DNA reads TGTGCCAGCAGCCCCGGGACAGACACCTACGAGCAGTACTTC. This codes for CASSPGTDTYEQYF.

The V call is TRBV10-3, the J call TRBJ2-7; TRBD1 might be the D (5 bases). The V end lost 3 bases, the J end lost 3 bases, and 15 bases lay between the germline ends. The CDR3 is 15 residues long. Germline V CDR1 and CDR2: ENHRY, SYGVKD. CDR3 coding DNA: TGTGCCATCAGTGACTCCGCGGACACCAACTACGAGCAGTACTTC. Amino acid sequence: CAISDSADTNYEQYF.

The chain's CDR3 is CASSLEGDGYTF. The CDR3 DNA reads TGTGCCAGCAGCTTAGAGGGGGATGGCTACACCTTC. The chain carries TRBV7-3 and TRBJ1-2, with D tentatively TRBD1 (6 bases). Germline-derived CDR1 and CDR2 are SGHTA and FQGTGA. This CDR3 region has 12 residues. Trimming cost V 2 bases and J 6 bases, with 7 bases left between them.

The chain carries TRBV7-3 and TRBJ2-3; tentatively, D is TRBD2 (5 bases). Trimming removed 2 bases from V and 2 bases from J, with 11 bases in between. Germline V gives CDR1 SGHTA, CDR2 FQGTGA. The CDR3 contains 15 residues. As DNA, the CDR3 is TGTGCCAGCAGCTTATACGGGGTTACCACAGATACGCAGTATTTT. This codes for CASSLYGVTTDTQYF.

This chain connects TRBV9 to TRBJ2-3; TRBD2 matches at 10 bases. Germline V gene lookup returns CDR1 SGDLS and CDR2 YYNGEE. CDR3 length equals 18 residues. V was clipped by 0 bases and J by 0 bases; unmatched bases: 7. The CDR3 spells CASSVEASGGSSTDTQYF. CDR3 DNA sequence: TGTGCCAGCAGCGTAGAGGCTAGCGGGGGCTCTAGCACAGATACGCAGTATTTT. Full variable domain (missing parts from reference TRBV9 and TRBJ2-3): DSGVTQTPKHLITATGQRVTLRCSPRSGDLSVYWYQQSLDQGLQFLIQYYNGEERAKGNILERFSAQQFPDLHSELNLSSLELGDSALYFCASSVEASGGSSTDTQYFGPGTRLTVL.

This clone was observed a handful of times. J is TRBJ2-7 and V is TRBV27; 8 positions match TRBD1. Germline values: CDR1 MNHEY, CDR2 SMNVEV (reference sequence). The V and J ends lost 2 bases and 4 bases, in that order; junction bases with no gene match: 4. This CDR3 region has 14 residues. CDR3 amino acids: CASSLDRGPYEQYF. CDR3 nucleotide sequence: TGTGCCAGCAGTTTAGACAGGGGTCCGTACGAGCAGTACTTC.

This rearrangement joins TRBV4-3 to TRBJ2-5; tentative D call: TRBD1 (5 bases). V lost 0 bases and J lost 3, with 8 bases in between. The CDR3 is 14 residues long. Germline V gives CDR1 LGHNA, CDR2 YSLEER. The CDR3 bases are TGCGCCAGCAGCCAAGATCCGACAGAAGAGACCCAGTACTTC. Protein product: CASSQDPTEETQYF.

The gene calls are TRBV7-3 and TRBJ2-1; possibly TRBD1 for D (6 bases). The CDR3 contains 14 residues. Trimming removed 2 bases at V and 6 bases at J, with 11 bases between. CDR1 is SGHTA and CDR2 is FQGTGA in the germline V gene. The CDR3 sequence is CASSLQGTVNEQFF. The CDR3 coding sequence is TGTGCCAGCAGCTTACAGGGGACGGTCAATGAGCAGTTCTTC.

The chain couples TRBV15 to TRBJ2-2; 9 positions match TRBD1. This CDR3 has 16 residues. Germline V gene lookup returns CDR1 LNHNV and CDR2 YYDKDF (reference sequence). V gave up 5 bases and J gave up 4 bases; unmatched junction bases: 8. CDR3 nucleotide sequence: TGTGCCACCAGCCTCCACAGGGGGCAGGGCACCGGGGAGCTGTTTTTT. Encoded protein: CATSLHRGQGTGELFF.

The chain carries TRBV2 and TRBJ2-2; no clear D gene. In germline, CDR1 is SNHLY, CDR2 FYNNEI. V shed 1 base and J shed 1 base, with 4 bases lying between them. This CDR3 has 14 amino acids. CDR3 sequence reads: CASSEDGNTGELFF. The CDR3 DNA reads as TGTGCCAGCAGTGAAGACGGGAACACCGGGGAGCTGTTTTTT.

This rearrangement joins TRBV29-1 to TRBJ1-5; 9 bases fit TRBD1. Germline values: CDR1 SQVTM, CDR2 ANQGSEA. CDR3 length: 12 residues. Trimming took 5 bases from V and 5 from J; bases not matched to a gene: 1. This CDR3 reads CSVRQGDQPQHF. Here the CDR3 DNA reads TGCAGCGTTCGACAGGGGGATCAGCCCCAGCATTTT. The complete variable domain, with remaining parts taken from reference TRBV29-1 and TRBJ1-5, reads SAVISQKPSRDICQRGTSLTIQCQVDSQVTMMFWYRQQPGQSLTLIATANQGSEATYESGFVIDKFPISRPNLTFSTLTVSNMSPEDSSIYLCSVRQGDQPQHFGDGTRLSIL.

V is TRBV11-2 and J is TRBJ2-1, with a tentative D call TRBD2 (6 bases). The CDR3 is made up of 13 amino acids. The germline V gene encodes CDR1 SGHAT and CDR2 FQNNGV. V lost 6 bases and J lost 7, with 13 bases in between. CDR3 residues: CASSFTSSNEQFF. Here the CDR3 DNA reads TGTGCCAGCAGTTTTACTAGCAGTAATGAGCAGTTCTTC.

The genes are TRBV7-9 and TRBJ2-7, with 7 bases that match TRBD2. This CDR3 comprises 16 residues. Unmatched junction bases numbered 11, after V lost 2 bases and J lost 4 bases. Germline values: CDR1 SEHNR, CDR2 FQNEAQ (reference sequence). For the CDR3, the DNA is TGTGCCAGCAGCTTAATGAAGGCGGGGGTGAGATACGAGCAGTACTTC. Translating it yields CASSLMKAGVRYEQYF.

This clone was found once. The chain couples TRBV27 to TRBJ2-3; tentatively, D is TRBD2 (6 bases). The V gene lost 8 bases and the J gene lost 6 bases, with 18 bases spanning the gap. The CDR3 consists of 14 residues. Per germline, CDR1 MNHEY and CDR2 SMNVEV (reference sequence). CDR3 DNA sequence: TGTGCCAGCGCGGGCAGTGGGGGGTGGGATACGCAGTATTTT. Its protein is CASAGSGGWDTQYF.